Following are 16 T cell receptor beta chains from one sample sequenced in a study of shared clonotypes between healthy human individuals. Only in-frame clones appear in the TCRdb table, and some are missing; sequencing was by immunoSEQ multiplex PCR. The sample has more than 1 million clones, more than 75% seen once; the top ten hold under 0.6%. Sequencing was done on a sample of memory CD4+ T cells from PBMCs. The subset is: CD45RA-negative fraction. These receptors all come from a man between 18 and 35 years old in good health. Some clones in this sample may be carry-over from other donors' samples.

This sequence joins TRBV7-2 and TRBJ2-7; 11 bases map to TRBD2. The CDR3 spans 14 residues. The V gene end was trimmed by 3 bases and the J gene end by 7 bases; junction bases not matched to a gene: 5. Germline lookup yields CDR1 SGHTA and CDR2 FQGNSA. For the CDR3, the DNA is TGTGCCAGCAGCTTGGGACTAGCGGATTGGGAGCAGTACTTC. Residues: CASSLGLADWEQYF.

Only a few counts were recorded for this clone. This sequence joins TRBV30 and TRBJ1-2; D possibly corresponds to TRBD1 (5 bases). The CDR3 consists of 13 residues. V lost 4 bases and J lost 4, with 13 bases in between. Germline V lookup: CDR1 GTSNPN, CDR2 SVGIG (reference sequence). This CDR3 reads CAWIPGGGYGYTF. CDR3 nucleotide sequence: TGTGCCTGGATTCCGGGGGGAGGCTATGGCTACACCTTC.

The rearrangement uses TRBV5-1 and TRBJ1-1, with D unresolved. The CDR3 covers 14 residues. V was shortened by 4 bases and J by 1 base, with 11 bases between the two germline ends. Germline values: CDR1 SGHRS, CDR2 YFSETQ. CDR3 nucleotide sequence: TGCGCCAGCAGCGCCGGGCCGCAGAACACTGAAGCTTTCTTT. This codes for CASSAGPQNTEAFF.

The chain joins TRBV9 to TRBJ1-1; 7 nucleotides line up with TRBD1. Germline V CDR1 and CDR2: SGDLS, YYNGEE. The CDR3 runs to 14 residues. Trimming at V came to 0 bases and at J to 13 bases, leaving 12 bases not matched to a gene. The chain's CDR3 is CASSVEPTGAVGFF. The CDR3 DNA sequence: TGTGCCAGCAGCGTAGAACCAACAGGGGCGGTGGGTTTCTTT.

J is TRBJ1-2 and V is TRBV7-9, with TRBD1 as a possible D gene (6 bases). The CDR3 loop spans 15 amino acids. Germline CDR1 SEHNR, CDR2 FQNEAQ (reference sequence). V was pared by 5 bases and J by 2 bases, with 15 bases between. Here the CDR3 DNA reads TGTGCCAGCAGCGTATCGACAGGTCGCAACTATGGCTACACCTTC. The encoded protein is CASSVSTGRNYGYTF.

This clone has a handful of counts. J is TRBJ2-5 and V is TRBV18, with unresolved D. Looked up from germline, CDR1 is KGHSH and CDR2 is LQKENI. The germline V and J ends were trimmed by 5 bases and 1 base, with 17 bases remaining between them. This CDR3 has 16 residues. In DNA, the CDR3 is TGTGCCAGCTCATTTAAGGCGTCGCGGACCCAAGAGACCCAGTACTTC. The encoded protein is CASSFKASRTQETQYF.

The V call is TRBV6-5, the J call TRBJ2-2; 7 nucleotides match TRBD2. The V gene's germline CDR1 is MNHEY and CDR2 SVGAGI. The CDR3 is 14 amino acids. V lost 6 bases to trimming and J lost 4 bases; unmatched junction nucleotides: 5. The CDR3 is CASREAGSTGELFF. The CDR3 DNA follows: TGTGCCAGCAGGGAAGCGGGATCCACCGGGGAGCTGTTTTTT.

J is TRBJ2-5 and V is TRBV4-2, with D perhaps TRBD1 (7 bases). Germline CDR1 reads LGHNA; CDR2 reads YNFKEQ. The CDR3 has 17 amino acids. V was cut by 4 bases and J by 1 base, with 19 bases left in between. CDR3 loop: CASSRSPGGSPQETQYF. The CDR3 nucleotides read TGTGCCAGCAGCCGTAGCCCAGGGGGGAGCCCCCAAGAGACCCAGTACTTC.

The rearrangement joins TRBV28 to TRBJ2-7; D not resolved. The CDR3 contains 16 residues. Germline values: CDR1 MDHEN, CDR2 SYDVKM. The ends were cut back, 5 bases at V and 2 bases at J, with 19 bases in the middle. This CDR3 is CASSPPAARIPYEQYF. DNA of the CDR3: TGTGCCAGCAGTCCCCCCGCCGCCAGAATACCCTACGAGCAGTACTTC.

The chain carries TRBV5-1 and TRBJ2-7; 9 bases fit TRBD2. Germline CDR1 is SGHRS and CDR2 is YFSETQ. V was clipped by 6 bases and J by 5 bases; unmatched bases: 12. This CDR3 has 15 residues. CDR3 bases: TGCGCCAGCAAACAGCAGCTAGCGGGATTCCACGAGCAGTACTTC. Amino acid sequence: CASKQQLAGFHEQYF.

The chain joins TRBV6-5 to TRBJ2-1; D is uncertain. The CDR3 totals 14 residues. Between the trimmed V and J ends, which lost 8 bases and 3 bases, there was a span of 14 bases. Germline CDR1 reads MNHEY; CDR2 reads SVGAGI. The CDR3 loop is CASGRLSSYNEQFF. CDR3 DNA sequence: TGTGCCAGCGGCCGACTCTCGAGCTACAATGAGCAGTTCTTC.

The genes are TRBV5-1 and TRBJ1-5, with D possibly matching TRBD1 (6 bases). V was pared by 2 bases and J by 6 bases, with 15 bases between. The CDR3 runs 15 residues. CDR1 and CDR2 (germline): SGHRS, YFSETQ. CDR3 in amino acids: CASSLAAGGGQPQHF. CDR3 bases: TGCGCCAGCAGCTTAGCGGCGGGAGGGGGTCAGCCCCAGCATTTT.

The CDR3 DNA sequence: TGTGCCAGCACGCCGCGGGAGGGCCGAGATACGCAGTATTTT. This sequence encodes CASTPREGRDTQYF. J is TRBJ2-3 and V is TRBV7-8; 9 bases are shared with TRBD2. Germline V gene data show CDR1 as SGHVS and CDR2 as FQNEAQ. The CDR3 consists of 14 residues. Losses at the gene ends were 7 bases for V and 5 bases for J; bases not matched to a gene: 7.

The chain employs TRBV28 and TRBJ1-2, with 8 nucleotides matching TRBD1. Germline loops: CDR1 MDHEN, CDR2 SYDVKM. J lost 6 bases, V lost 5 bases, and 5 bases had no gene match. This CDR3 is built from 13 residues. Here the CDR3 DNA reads TGTGCCAGCAGTATCGGGACAGGTGATGGCTACACCTTC. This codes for CASSIGTGDGYTF.

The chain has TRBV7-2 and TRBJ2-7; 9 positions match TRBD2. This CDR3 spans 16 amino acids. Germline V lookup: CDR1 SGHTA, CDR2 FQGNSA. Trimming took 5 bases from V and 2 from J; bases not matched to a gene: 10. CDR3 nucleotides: TGTGCCAGCAGCGGCGCCCCAGCGGGAGGCCCCTACGAGCAGTACTTC. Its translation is CASSGAPAGGPYEQYF.

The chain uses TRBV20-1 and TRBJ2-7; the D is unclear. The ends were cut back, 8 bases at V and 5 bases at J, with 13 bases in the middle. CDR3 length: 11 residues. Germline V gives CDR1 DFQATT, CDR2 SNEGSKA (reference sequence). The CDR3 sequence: CSSGPLDEQYF. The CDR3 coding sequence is TGCAGTTCCGGGCCTCTTGACGAGCAGTACTTC.